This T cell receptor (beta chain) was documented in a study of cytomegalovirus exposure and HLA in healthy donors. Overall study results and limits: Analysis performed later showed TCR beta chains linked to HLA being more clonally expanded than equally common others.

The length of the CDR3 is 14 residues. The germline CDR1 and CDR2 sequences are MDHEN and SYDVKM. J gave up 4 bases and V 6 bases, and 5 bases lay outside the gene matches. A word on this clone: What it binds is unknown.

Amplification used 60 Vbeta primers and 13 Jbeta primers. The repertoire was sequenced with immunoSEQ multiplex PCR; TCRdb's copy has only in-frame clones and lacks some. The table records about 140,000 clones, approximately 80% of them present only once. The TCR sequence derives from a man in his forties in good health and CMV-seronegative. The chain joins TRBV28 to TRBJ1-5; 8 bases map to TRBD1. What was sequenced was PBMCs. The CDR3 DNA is TGTGCCAGCAGCCTGGGACAGGTAAATCAGCCCCAGCATTTT. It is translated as CASSLGQVNQPQHF.